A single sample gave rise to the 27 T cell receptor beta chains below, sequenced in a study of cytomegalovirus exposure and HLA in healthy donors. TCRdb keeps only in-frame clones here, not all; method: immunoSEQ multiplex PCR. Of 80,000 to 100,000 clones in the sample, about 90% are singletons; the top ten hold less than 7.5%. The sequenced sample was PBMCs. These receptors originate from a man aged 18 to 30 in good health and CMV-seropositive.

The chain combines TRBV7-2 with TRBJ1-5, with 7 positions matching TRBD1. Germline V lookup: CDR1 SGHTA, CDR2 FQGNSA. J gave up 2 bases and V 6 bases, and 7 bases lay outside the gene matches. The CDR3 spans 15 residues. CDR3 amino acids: CASRSTGVGNQPQHF. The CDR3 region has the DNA TGTGCCAGCAGATCTACAGGGGTCGGCAATCAGCCCCAGCATTTT.

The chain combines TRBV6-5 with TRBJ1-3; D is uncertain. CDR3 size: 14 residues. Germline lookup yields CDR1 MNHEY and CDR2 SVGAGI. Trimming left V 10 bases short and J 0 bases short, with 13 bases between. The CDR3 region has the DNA TGTGCCACCCGACTAGGACTCTCTGGAAACACCATATATTTT. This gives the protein CATRLGLSGNTIYF.

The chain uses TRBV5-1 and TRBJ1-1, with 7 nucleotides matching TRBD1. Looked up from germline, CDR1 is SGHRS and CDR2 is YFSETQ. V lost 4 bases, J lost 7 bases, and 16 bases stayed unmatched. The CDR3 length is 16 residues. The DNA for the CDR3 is TGCGCCAGCAGCGCAAGGACAGGATCTCCCTTCCGTGAAGCTTTCTTT. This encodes CASSARTGSPFREAFF.

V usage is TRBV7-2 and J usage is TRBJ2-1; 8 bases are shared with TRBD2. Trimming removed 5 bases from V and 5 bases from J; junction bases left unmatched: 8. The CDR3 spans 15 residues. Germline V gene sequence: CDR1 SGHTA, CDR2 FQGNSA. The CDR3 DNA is TGTGCCAGCAGCCCCGAGCTAGCGGGCAACAATGAGCAGTTCTTC. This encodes CASSPELAGNNEQFF.

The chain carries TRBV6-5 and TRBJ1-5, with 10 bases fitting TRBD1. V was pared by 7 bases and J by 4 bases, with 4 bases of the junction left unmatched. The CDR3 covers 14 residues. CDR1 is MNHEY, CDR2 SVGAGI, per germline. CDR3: CASTSGQGNQPQHF. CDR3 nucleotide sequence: TGTGCCAGCACCTCGGGACAGGGGAATCAGCCCCAGCATTTT.

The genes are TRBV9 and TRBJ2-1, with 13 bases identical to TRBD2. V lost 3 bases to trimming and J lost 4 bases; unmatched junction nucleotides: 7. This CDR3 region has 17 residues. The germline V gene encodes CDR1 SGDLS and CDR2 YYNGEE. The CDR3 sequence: CASSAQGLAGEYNEQFF. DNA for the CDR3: TGTGCCAGCAGCGCTCAAGGACTAGCGGGGGAGTACAATGAGCAGTTCTTC.

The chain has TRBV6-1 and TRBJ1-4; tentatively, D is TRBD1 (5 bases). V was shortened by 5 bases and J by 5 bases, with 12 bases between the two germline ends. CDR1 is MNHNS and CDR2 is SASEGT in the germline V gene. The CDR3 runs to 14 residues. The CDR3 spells CASSPGTTNEKLFF. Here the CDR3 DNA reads TGTGCCAGCAGTCCAGGGACTACGAATGAAAAACTGTTTTTT.

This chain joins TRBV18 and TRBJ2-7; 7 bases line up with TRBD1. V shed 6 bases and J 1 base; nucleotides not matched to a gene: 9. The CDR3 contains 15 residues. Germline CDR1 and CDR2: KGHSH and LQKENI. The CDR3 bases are TGTGCCAGCTCGGTGGACAGGATTCCTTCCTACGAGCAGTACTTC. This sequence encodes CASSVDRIPSYEQYF.

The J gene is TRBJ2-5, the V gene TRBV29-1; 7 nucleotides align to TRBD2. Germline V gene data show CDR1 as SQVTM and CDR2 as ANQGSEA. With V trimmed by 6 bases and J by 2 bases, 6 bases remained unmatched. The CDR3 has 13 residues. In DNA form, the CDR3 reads TGCAGCGTAGCCGGGACTACGCAAGAGACCCAGTACTTC. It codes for CSVAGTTQETQYF.

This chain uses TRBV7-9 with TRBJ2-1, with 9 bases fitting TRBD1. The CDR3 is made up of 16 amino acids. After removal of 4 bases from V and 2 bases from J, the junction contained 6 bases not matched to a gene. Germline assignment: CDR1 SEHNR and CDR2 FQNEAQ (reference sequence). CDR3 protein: CASSYTGGETYNEQFF. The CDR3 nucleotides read TGTGCCAGCAGCTATACAGGGGGCGAAACCTACAATGAGCAGTTCTTC.

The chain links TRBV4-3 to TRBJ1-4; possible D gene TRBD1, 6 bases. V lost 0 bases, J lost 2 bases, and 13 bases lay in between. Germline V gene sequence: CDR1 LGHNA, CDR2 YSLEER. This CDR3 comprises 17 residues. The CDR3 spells CASSQDTGGDTNEKLFF. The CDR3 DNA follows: TGCGCCAGCAGCCAAGATACGGGGGGCGACACTAATGAAAAACTGTTTTTT.

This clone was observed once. CDR3 sequence: CASSGQRSNEKLFF. The DNA of the CDR3 is TGTGCCAGTAGTGGACAGAGATCTAATGAAAAACTGTTTTTT. The V and J genes are TRBV19 and TRBJ1-4; TRBD1 might be the D (6 bases). The CDR3 totals 14 residues. Germline loops: CDR1 LNHDA, CDR2 SQIVND (reference sequence). The V end was cut by 5 bases, the J end by 3 bases, with 10 bases between.

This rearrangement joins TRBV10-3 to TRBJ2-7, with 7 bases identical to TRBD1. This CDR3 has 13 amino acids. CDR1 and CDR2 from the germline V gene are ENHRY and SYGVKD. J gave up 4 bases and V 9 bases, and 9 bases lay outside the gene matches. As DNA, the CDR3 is TGTGCCATACAGGGGAGCTCAGATTACGAGCAGTACTTC. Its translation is CAIQGSSDYEQYF.

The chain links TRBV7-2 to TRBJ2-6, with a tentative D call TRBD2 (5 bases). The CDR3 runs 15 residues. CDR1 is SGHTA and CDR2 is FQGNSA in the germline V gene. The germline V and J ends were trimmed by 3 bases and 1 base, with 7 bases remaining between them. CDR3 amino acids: CASSFSGSGANVLTF. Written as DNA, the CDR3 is TGTGCCAGCAGCTTTTCGGGGTCTGGGGCCAACGTCCTGACTTTC. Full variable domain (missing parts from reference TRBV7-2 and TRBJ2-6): GAGVSQSPSNKVTEKGKDVELRCDPISGHTALYWYRQSLGQGLEFLIYFQGNSAPDKSGLPSDRFSAERTGGSVSTLTIQRTQQEDSAVYLCASSFSGSGANVLTFGAGSRLTVL.

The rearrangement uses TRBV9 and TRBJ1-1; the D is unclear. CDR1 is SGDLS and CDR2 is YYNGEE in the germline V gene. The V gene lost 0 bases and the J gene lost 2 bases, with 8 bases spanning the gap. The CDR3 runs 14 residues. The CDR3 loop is CASSVDYRNTEAFF. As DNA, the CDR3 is TGTGCCAGCAGCGTAGACTATCGAAACACTGAAGCTTTCTTT.

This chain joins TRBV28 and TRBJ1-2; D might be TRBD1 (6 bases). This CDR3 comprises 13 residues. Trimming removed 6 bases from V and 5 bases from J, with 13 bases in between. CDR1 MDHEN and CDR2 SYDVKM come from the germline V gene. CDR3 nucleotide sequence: TGTGCCAGCAGCGTCGGGACACAGTATGGCTACACCTTC. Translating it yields CASSVGTQYGYTF.

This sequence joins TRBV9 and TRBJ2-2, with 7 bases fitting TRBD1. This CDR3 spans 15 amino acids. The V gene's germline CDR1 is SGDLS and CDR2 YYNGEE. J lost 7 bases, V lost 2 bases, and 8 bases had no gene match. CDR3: CASSVLDRADGELFF. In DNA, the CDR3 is TGTGCCAGCAGCGTTTTAGACAGGGCCGACGGGGAGCTGTTTTTT.

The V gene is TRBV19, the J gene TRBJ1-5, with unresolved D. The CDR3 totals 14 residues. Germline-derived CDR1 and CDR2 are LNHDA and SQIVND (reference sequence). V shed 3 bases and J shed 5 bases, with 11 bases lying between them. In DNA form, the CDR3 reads TGTGCCAGTAGTATGCGGAGGGTGGATCAGCCCCAGCATTTT. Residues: CASSMRRVDQPQHF. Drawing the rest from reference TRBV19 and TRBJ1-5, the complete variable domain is DGGITQSPKYLFRKEGQNVTLSCEQNLNHDAMYWYRQDPGQGLRLIYYSQIVNDFQKGDIAEGYSVSREKKESFPLTVTSAQKNPTAFYLCASSMRRVDQPQHFGDGTRLSIL.

The CDR3 nucleotides read TGCAGCGCAGCCCGAGCGGGGGGTACCTACGAGCAGTACTTC. This translates into CSAARAGGTYEQYF. The chain has TRBV29-1 and TRBJ2-7; TRBD2 agrees at 9 bases. There are 14 residues in the CDR3. Germline CDR1 reads SQVTM; CDR2 reads ANQGSEA. V dropped 7 bases and J dropped 2; count of bases not matched to a gene: 9.

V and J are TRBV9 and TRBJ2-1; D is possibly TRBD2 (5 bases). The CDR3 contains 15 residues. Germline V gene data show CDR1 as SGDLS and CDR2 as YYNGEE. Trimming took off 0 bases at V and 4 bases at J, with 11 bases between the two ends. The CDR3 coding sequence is TGTGCCAGCAGCGTAGATGGACGGGAATACAATGAGCAGTTCTTC. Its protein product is CASSVDGREYNEQFF.

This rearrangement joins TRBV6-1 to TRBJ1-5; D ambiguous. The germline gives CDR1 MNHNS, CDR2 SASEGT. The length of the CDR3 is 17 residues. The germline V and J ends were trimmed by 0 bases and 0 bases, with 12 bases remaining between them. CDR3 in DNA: TGTGCCAGCAGTGAAGCGCTTCGGAGGAATAGCAATCAGCCCCAGCATTTT. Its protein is CASSEALRRNSNQPQHF.

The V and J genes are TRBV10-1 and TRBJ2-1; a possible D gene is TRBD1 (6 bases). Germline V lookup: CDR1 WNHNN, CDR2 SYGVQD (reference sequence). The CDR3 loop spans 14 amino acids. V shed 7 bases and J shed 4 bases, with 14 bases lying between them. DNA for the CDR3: TGCGCCAGCACAAGGGACAAGACTTACAATGAGCAGTTCTTC. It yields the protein CASTRDKTYNEQFF.

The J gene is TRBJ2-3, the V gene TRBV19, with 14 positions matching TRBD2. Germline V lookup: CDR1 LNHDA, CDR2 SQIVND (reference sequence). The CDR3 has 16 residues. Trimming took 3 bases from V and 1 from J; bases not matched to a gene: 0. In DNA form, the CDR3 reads TGTGCCAGTAGTATGGGACTAGCGGGAGGCACAGATACGCAGTATTTT. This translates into CASSMGLAGGTDTQYF.

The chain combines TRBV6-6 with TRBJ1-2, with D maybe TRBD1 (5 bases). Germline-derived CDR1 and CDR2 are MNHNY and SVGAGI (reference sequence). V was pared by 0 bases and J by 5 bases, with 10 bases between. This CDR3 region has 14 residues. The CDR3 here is CASSYSGGEYGYTF. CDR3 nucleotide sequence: TGTGCCAGCAGTTACTCGGGGGGGGAGTATGGCTACACCTTC.

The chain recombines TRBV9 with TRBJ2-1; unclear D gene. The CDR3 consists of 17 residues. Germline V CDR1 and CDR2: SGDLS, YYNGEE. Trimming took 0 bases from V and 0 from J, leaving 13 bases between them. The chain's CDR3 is CASSVGGGSSSYNEQFF. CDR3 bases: TGTGCCAGCAGCGTAGGAGGTGGGTCGAGCTCCTACAATGAGCAGTTCTTC.

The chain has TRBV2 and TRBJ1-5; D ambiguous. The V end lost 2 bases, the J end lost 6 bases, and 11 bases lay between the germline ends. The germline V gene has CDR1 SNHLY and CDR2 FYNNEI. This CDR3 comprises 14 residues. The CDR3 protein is CASSERGNSQPQHF. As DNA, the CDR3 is TGTGCCAGCAGTGAACGAGGGAATAGTCAGCCCCAGCATTTT.

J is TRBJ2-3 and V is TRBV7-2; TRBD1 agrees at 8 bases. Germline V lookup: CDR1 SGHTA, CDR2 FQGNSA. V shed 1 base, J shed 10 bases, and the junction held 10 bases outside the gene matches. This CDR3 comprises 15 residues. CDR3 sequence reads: CASSLVGQVREAQYF. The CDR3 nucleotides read TGTGCCAGCAGCTTAGTGGGACAGGTTAGAGAGGCGCAGTATTTT.